Listed here are 20 T cell receptor beta chains from one sample, sequenced in a study of cytomegalovirus exposure and HLA in healthy donors. Sequenced by immunoSEQ multiplex PCR; TCRdb stores in-frame clones only, minus some. The profile shows tens of thousands of clones, roughly 94% of them singletons. Sequenced sample: PBMCs. The receptor set was obtained from a man younger than 35 in good health and CMV-seropositive.

This clone appeared once. The genes are TRBV6-5 and TRBJ2-7; possibly TRBD2 for D (6 bases). V was clipped by 6 bases and J by 3 bases, with 12 bases between them. CDR1 is MNHEY and CDR2 is SVGAGI in the germline V gene. CDR3 size: 13 residues. The DNA of the CDR3 is TGTGCCAGCAGACCCGGGGGTCGCTACGAGCAGTACTTC. Translated: CASRPGGRYEQYF.

The table lists this clone with a count of one. Other DNA sequences within the sample encode an identical CDR3. V is TRBV7-9 and J is TRBJ2-7, with D hard to call. The CDR3 has 14 residues. Germline V CDR1 and CDR2: SEHNR, FQNEAQ (reference sequence). With 1 base removed from V and 0 bases from J, the gap between germline ends came to 7 bases. CDR3 bases: TGTGCCAGCAGCTTAGGTCGGAGCTCCTACGAGCAGTACTTC. Translation: CASSLGRSSYEQYF. Filled out from reference TRBV7-9 and TRBJ2-7, the complete variable domain reads DTGVSQNPRHKITKRGQNVTFRCDPISEHNRLYWYRQTLGQGPEFLTYFQNEAQLEKSRLLSDRFSAERPKGSFSTLEIQRTEQGDSAMYLCASSLGRSSYEQYFGPGTRLTVT.

The CDR3 reads CASRLMTGSTGELFF. The CDR3 DNA sequence: TGTGCCAGCAGGCTGATGACAGGGAGCACCGGGGAGCTGTTTTTT. This chain connects TRBV28 to TRBJ2-2; TRBD1 matches at 7 bases. V lost 6 bases to trimming and J lost 4 bases; unmatched junction nucleotides: 8. Germline V gene sequence: CDR1 MDHEN, CDR2 SYDVKM. This CDR3 has 15 residues.

The genes are TRBV10-1 and TRBJ1-4; no definite D call. The CDR3 covers 16 residues. Germline V gene data show CDR1 as WNHNN and CDR2 as SYGVQD (reference sequence). V was cut by 2 bases and J by 5 bases, with 15 bases left in between. Here the CDR3 DNA reads TGCGCCAGCAGTGAGAACGGTCAACCCTTCAATGAAAAACTGTTTTTT. The encoded protein is CASSENGQPFNEKLFF.

The genes are TRBV5-1 and TRBJ2-1; 7 bases fit TRBD2. Germline V lookup: CDR1 SGHRS, CDR2 YFSETQ. CDR3 length equals 19 residues. Trimming removed 4 bases from V and 5 bases from J; junction bases left unmatched: 21. The CDR3 here is CASSPLGSLGLVEDNEQFF. DNA of the CDR3: TGCGCCAGCAGCCCCTTGGGATCCCTAGGACTAGTGGAGGACAATGAGCAGTTCTTC.

This chain links TRBV7-3 with TRBJ1-1; 7 positions match TRBD1. The germline gives CDR1 SGHTA, CDR2 FQGTGA. There are 13 residues in the CDR3. V gave up 5 bases and J gave up 2 bases; unmatched junction bases: 2. The CDR3 loop is CASSAGGNTEAFF. The CDR3 DNA reads as TGTGCCAGCAGCGCAGGGGGTAACACTGAAGCTTTCTTT.

The chain couples TRBV27 to TRBJ2-1, with 9 bases matching TRBD2. V dropped 5 bases and J dropped 3; count of bases not matched to a gene: 8. The germline V gene has CDR1 MNHEY and CDR2 SMNVEV (reference sequence). The CDR3 consists of 16 residues. Here the CDR3 reads CASSPRTSVNYNEQFF. CDR3 bases: TGTGCCAGCAGTCCCCGGACTAGCGTAAACTACAATGAGCAGTTCTTC.

This clone has just one count. The CDR3 here is CASGKGTAVTNEQFF. CDR3 DNA: TGTGCCAGCGGAAAAGGGACAGCCGTCACCAATGAGCAGTTCTTC. The V and J genes are TRBV2 and TRBJ2-1; TRBD1 aligns across 7 bases. This CDR3 comprises 15 residues. CDR1 is SNHLY and CDR2 is FYNNEI in the germline V gene. After removal of 8 bases from V and 6 bases from J, the junction contained 13 bases not matched to a gene. The variable domain in full, completed from reference TRBV2 and TRBJ2-1, reads EPEVTQTPSHQVTQMGQEVILRCVPISNHLYFYWYRQILGQKVEFLVSFYNNEISEKSEIFDDQFSVERPDGSNFTLKIRSTKLEDSAMYFCASGKGTAVTNEQFFGPGTRLTVL.

The chain has TRBV6-4 and TRBJ2-1, with 11 bases fitting TRBD2. The V gene end was trimmed by 2 bases and the J gene end by 7 bases; junction bases not matched to a gene: 7. The CDR3 length is 16 residues. Germline CDR1 reads MRHNA; CDR2 reads SNTAGT. In DNA form, the CDR3 reads TGTGCCAGCAGTGACAGGGCTAGCGGGAGGTGGAATGAGCAGTTCTTC. Protein sequence: CASSDRASGRWNEQFF.

The chain uses TRBV6-1 and TRBJ1-3; a possible D gene is TRBD1 (5 bases). CDR3 length: 15 amino acids. Germline V gives CDR1 MNHNS, CDR2 SASEGT. Between the trimmed V and J ends, which lost 6 bases and 1 base, there was a span of 13 bases. In DNA form, the CDR3 reads TGTGCCAGCAGGGGGCAGCGGGTTTCTGGAAACACCATATATTTT. This gives the protein CASRGQRVSGNTIYF.

The rearrangement uses TRBV5-1 and TRBJ1-1; TRBD1 agrees at 12 bases. This CDR3 region has 15 residues. CDR1 and CDR2 from the germline V gene are SGHRS and YFSETQ. Losses at the gene ends were 3 bases for V and 5 bases for J; bases not matched to a gene: 5. The DNA for the CDR3 is TGCGCCAGCAGCTCGGGACAGGGGGCCTTTACTGAAGCTTTCTTT. It specifies CASSSGQGAFTEAFF.

This chain links TRBV5-1 with TRBJ2-3; 8 nucleotides match TRBD1. The CDR3 has 16 residues. Germline lookup yields CDR1 SGHRS and CDR2 YFSETQ. Trimming cost V 1 base and J 0 bases; bases outside gene matches: 4. For the CDR3, the DNA is TGCGCCAGCAGCTTGCGGACAGGGTCAAGCACAGATACGCAGTATTTT. Protein: CASSLRTGSSTDTQYF.

The gene calls are TRBV7-9 and TRBJ2-5; 8 nucleotides align to TRBD1. Germline trimming cut 3 bases from V and 5 bases from J; bases unmatched to any gene: 2. CDR1 SEHNR and CDR2 FQNEAQ come from the germline V gene (reference sequence). CDR3 length: 13 residues. The CDR3 DNA reads as TGTGCCAGCAGCTTCAACAGGGGGGAGACCCAGTACTTC. Its protein product is CASSFNRGETQYF.

The gene calls are TRBV27 and TRBJ2-1; 8 bases map to TRBD2. Germline V gene data show CDR1 as MNHEY and CDR2 as SMNVEV (reference sequence). The CDR3 length is 15 residues. The ends lost 3 bases at V and 7 bases at J; junction bases unmatched: 8. In DNA form, the CDR3 reads TGTGCCAGCAGTTTCACCGGGAGGGCCGGAAATGAGCAGTTCTTC. As protein: CASSFTGRAGNEQFF.

The chain joins TRBV9 to TRBJ1-6, with 7 bases aligning to TRBD1. The germline CDR1 and CDR2 sequences are SGDLS and YYNGEE. V lost 0 bases and J lost 7; bases outside the gene matches: 4. The CDR3 spans 15 residues. CDR3: CASSVGGTANSPLHF. CDR3 nucleotide sequence: TGTGCCAGCAGCGTAGGGGGGACAGCAAATTCACCCCTCCACTTT. The entire variable domain, with the rest obtained from reference TRBV9 and TRBJ1-6, is as follows: DSGVTQTPKHLITATGQRVTLRCSPRSGDLSVYWYQQSLDQGLQFLIQYYNGEERAKGNILERFSAQQFPDLHSELNLSSLELGDSALYFCASSVGGTANSPLHFGNGTRLTVT.

The V call is TRBV11-3, the J call TRBJ2-7, with D tentatively TRBD1 (6 bases). Trimming removed 0 bases from V and 3 bases from J, with 12 bases in between. The CDR3 spans 15 residues. Per the germline V gene, CDR1 is SGHNT and CDR2 is YENEEA. CDR3 region: CASSLDGQGNYEQYF. The CDR3 nucleotides are TGTGCCAGCAGCTTAGACGGTCAGGGGAACTACGAGCAGTACTTC.

This chain uses TRBV19 with TRBJ2-7, with D perhaps matching TRBD1 (6 bases). CDR3 length equals 10 residues. V gave up 11 bases and J gave up 4 bases, with 9 bases separating them. The germline V gene has CDR1 LNHDA and CDR2 SQIVND (reference sequence). The DNA for the CDR3 is TGTGCCGCAGGGGAGTACGAGCAGTACTTC. Protein sequence: CAAGEYEQYF.

The rearrangement links TRBV5-1 to TRBJ2-7; a weak D match, TRBD2 (7 bases). There are 15 residues in the CDR3. Germline assignment: CDR1 SGHRS and CDR2 YFSETQ. V lost 0 bases and J lost 6, with 16 bases in between. The CDR3: CASSLDLRGGREQYF. CDR3 nucleotides: TGCGCCAGCAGCTTGGATTTGAGGGGGGGGCGCGAGCAGTACTTC.

Many counts were recorded for this clone. The V and J genes are TRBV18 and TRBJ2-4; no firm D call. The CDR3 is 13 residues long. V was pared by 5 bases and J by 0 bases, with 5 bases between. CDR1 KGHSH and CDR2 LQKENI come from the germline V gene. The CDR3 sequence is CASSRLAKNIQYF. DNA for the CDR3: TGTGCCAGCTCAAGACTAGCCAAAAACATTCAGTACTTC.

The chain joins TRBV10-3 to TRBJ1-5; no clear D. V was clipped by 0 bases and J by 0 bases, with 12 bases between them. Germline CDR1 is ENHRY and CDR2 is SYGVKD. The CDR3 totals 17 residues. As DNA, the CDR3 is TGTGCCATCAGTGAGTCGTCTAATACTTATAGCAATCAGCCCCAGCATTTT. It codes for CAISESSNTYSNQPQHF.